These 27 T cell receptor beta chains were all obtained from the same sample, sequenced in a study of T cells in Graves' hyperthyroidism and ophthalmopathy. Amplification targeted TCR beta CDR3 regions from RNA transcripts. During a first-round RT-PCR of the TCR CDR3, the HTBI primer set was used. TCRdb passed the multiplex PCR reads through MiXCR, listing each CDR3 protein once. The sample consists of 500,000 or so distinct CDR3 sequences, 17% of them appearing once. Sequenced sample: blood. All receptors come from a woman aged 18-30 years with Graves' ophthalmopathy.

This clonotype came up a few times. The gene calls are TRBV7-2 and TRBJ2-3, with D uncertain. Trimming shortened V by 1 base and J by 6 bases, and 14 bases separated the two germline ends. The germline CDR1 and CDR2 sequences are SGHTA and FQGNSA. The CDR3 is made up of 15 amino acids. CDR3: CASSLGGSRLDTQYF. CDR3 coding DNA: TGTGCCAGCAGCTTAGGAGGCAGCCGGCTGGATACGCAGTATTTT.

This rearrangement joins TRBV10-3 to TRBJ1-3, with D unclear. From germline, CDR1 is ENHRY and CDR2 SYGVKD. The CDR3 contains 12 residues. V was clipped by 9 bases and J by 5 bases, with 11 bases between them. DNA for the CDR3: TGTGCCATAAGGACGGAAAGAAACACCATATATTTT. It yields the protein CAIRTERNTIYF.

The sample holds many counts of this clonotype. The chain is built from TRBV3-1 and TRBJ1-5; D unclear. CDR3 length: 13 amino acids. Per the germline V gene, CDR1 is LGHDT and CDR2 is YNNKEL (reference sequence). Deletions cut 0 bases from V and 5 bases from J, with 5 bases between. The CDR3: CASSQDRHQPQHF. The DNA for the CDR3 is TGTGCCAGCAGCCAAGATAGACATCAGCCCCAGCATTTT.

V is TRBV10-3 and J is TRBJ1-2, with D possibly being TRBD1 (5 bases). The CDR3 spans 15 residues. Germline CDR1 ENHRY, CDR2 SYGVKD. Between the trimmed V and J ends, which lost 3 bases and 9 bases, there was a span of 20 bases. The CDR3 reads CAISDPAGNEMRYTF. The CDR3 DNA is TGTGCCATCAGTGACCCCGCAGGGAATGAGATGCGCTACACCTTC.

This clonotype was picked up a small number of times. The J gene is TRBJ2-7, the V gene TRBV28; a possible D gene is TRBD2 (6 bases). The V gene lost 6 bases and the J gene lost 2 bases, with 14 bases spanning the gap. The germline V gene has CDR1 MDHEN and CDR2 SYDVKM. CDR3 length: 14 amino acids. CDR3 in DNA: TGTGCCAGCAGACCGGGACTTCTACCCTACGAGCAGTACTTC. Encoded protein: CASRPGLLPYEQYF.

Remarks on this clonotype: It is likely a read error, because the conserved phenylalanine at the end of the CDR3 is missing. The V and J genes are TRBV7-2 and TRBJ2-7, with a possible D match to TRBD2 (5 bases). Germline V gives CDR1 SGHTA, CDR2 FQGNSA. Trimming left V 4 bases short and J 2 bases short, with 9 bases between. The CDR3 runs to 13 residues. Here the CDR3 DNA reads TGTGCCAGCAGCTCGGGGTTAACCTACGAGCAGTACTAC. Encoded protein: CASSSGLTYEQYY.

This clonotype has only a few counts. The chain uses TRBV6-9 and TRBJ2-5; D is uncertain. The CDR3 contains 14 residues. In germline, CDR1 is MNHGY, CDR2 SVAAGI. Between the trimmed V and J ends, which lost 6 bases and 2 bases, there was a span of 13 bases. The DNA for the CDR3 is TGTGCCAGCAGCCCGTATATCAGACAAGAGACCCAGTACTTC. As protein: CASSPYIRQETQYF.

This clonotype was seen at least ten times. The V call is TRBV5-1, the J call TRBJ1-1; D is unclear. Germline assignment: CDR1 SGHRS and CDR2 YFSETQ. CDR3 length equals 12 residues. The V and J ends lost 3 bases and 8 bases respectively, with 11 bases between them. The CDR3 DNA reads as TGCGCCAGCAGCTATTTGAACGGGGAAGCTTTCTTT. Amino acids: CASSYLNGEAFF.

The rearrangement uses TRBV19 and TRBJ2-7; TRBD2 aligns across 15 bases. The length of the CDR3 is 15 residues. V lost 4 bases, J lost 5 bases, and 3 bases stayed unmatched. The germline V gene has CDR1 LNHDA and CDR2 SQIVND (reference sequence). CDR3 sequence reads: CASSKGLAGGDEQYF. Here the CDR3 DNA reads TGTGCCAGTAGTAAGGGACTAGCGGGAGGCGACGAGCAGTACTTC.

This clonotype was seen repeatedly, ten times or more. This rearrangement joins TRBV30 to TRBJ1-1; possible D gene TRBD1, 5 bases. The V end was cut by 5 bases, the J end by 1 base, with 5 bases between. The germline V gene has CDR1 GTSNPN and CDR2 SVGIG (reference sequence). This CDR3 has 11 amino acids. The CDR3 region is CAWQGNTEAFF. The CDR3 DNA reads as TGTGCCTGGCAGGGGAACACTGAAGCTTTCTTT.

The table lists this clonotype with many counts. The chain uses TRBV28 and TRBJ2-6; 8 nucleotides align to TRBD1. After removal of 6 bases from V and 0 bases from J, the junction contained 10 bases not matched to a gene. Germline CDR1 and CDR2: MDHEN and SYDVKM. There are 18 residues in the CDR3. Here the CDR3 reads CASRGAGQAISGANVLTF. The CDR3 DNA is TGTGCCAGCAGGGGGGCGGGACAGGCCATCTCTGGGGCCAACGTCCTGACTTTC.

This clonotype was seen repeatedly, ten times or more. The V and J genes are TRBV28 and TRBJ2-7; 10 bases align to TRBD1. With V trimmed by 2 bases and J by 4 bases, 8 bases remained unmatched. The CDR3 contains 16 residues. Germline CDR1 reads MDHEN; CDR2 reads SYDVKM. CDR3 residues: CASSLRRDRGGYEQYF. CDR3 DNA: TGTGCCAGCAGTTTAAGAAGGGACAGGGGAGGGTACGAGCAGTACTTC.

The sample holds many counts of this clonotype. In DNA, the CDR3 is TGTGCCAGCGGGCTCCGGGCCAACAATCAGCCCCAGCATTTT. The encoded protein is CASGLRANNQPQHF. The chain couples TRBV7-2 to TRBJ1-5, with unresolved D. This CDR3 has 14 amino acids. V was cut by 8 bases and J by 3 bases, with 14 bases left in between. CDR1 is SGHTA and CDR2 is FQGNSA in the germline V gene.

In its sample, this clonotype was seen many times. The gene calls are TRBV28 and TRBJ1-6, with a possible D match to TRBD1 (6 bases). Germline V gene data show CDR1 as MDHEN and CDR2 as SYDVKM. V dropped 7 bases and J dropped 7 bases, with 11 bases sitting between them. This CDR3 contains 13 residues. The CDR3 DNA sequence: TGTGCCAGCAAGAAGGGGGGGAATTCACCCCTCCACTTT. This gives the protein CASKKGGNSPLHF.

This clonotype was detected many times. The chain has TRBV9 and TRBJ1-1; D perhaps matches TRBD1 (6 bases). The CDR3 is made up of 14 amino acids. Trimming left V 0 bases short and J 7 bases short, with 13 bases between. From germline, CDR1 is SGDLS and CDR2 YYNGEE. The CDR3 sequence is CASSVGTADGEAFF. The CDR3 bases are TGTGCCAGCAGCGTAGGGACAGCCGACGGTGAAGCTTTCTTT.

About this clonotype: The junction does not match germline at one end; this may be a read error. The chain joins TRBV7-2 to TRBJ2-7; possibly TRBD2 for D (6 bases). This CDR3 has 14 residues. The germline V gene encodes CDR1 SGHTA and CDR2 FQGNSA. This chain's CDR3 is CASSQGTFSYEQYF. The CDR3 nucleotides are TGCGCCAGCAGCCAAGGGACTTTCTCCTACGAGCAGTACTTC.

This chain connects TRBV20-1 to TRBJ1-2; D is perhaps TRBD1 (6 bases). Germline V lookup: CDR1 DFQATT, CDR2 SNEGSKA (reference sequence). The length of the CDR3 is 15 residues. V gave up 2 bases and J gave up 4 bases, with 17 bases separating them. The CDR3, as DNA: TGCAGTGCTAGACCATTCCCGGACAGTCTCTATGGCTACACCTTC. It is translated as CSARPFPDSLYGYTF.

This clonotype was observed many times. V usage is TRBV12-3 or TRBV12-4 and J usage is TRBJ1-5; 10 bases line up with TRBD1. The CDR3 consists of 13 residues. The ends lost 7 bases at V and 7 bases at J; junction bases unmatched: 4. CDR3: CASTRQGAQPQHF. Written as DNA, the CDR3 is TGTGCCAGCACCAGACAGGGGGCACAGCCCCAGCATTTT.

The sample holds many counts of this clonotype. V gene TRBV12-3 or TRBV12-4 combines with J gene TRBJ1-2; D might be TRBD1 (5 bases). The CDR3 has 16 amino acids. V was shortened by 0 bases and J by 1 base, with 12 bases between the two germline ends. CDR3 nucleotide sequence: TGTGCCAGCAGTTTAGCGACTGGGACGGATAACTATGGCTACACCTTC. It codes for CASSLATGTDNYGYTF.

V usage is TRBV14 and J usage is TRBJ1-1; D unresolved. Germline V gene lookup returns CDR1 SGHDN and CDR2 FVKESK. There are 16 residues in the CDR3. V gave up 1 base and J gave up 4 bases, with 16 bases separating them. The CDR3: CASSQGRIPGGTEAFF. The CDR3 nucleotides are TGTGCCAGCAGCCAAGGAAGGATCCCGGGAGGCACTGAAGCTTTCTTT.

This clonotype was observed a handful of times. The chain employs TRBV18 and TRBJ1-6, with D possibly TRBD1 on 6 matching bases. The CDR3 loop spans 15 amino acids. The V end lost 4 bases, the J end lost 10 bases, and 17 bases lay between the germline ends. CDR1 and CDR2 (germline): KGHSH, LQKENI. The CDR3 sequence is CASSQEGGAGSPLHF. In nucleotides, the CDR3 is TGTGCCAGCTCACAGGAGGGGGGTGCAGGGTCACCCCTCCACTTT.

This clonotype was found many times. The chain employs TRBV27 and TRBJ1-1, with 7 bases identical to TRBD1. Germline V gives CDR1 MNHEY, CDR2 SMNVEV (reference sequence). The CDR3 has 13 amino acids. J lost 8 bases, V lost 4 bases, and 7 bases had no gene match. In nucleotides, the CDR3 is TGTGCCAGCAGTTGGGGACAGTCATTGGAAGCTTTCTTT. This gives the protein CASSWGQSLEAFF.

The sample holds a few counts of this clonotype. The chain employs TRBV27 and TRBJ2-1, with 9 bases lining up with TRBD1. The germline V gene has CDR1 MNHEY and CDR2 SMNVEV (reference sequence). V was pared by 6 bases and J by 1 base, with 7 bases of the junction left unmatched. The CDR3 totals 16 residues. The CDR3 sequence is CASSPRDRESYNEQFF. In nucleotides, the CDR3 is TGTGCCAGCAGCCCCCGGGACAGGGAATCCTACAATGAGCAGTTCTTC.

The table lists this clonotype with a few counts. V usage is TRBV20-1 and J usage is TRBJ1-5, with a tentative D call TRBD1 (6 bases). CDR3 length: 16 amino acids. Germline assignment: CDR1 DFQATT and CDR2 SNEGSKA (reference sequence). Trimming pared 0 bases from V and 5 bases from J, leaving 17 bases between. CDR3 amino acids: CSARDNTGRRYQPQHF. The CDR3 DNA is TGCAGTGCTAGAGATAATACAGGGAGGAGGTATCAGCCCCAGCATTTT.

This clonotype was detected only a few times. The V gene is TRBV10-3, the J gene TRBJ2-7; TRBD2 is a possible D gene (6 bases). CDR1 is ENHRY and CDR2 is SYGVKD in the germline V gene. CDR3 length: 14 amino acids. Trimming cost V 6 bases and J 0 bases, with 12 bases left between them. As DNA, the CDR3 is TGTGCCATCAGGCCTAGCGAGAGCTCCTACGAGCAGTACTTC. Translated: CAIRPSESSYEQYF.

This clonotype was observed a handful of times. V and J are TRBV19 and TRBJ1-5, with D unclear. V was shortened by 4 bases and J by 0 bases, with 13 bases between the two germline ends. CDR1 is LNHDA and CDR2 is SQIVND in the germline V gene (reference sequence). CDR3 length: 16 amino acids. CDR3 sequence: CASSKSGLYSNQPQHF. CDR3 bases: TGTGCCAGTAGTAAGAGTGGCCTATATAGCAATCAGCCCCAGCATTTT.

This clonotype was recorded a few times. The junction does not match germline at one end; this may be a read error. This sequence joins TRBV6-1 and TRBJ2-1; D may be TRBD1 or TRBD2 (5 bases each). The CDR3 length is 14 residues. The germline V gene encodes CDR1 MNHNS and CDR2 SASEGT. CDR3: CASSQAGTHNEQFF. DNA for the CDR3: TGTGCCAGCAGTCAAGCCGGGACCCACAATGAGCAGTTCTTC.